One and the same sample provided the 19 T cell receptor beta chains below, sequenced in a study of blood T cell repertoires in COVID-19. The assay was immunoSEQ multiplex PCR, and TCRdb's table has in-frame clones only and misses some. The top ten hold more than 9% of the sample, which has 200,000 to 250,000 clones, around 80% seen once. The specimen sequenced was peripheral blood. The receptors derive from a woman aged 80 or over with acute or convalescent COVID-19.

This clone was recorded a few times. The J gene is TRBJ2-7, the V gene TRBV10-3, with TRBD1 matching 9 bases. The CDR3 covers 16 residues. The V gene end was trimmed by 4 bases and the J gene end by 3 bases; junction bases not matched to a gene: 10. Germline CDR1 ENHRY, CDR2 SYGVKD. The CDR3 here is CAISGSGQGNGYEQYF. In DNA form, the CDR3 reads TGTGCCATCAGTGGTTCGGGACAGGGAAACGGCTACGAGCAGTACTTC.

This chain connects TRBV6-5 to TRBJ2-1; 8 bases line up with TRBD1. Germline V gene data show CDR1 as MNHEY and CDR2 as SVGAGI. With V trimmed by 6 bases and J by 4 bases, 5 bases remained unmatched. CDR3 length: 14 amino acids. The CDR3 DNA follows: TGTGCCAGCAGAGGGACAGGCCCTTACAATGAGCAGTTCTTC. Protein product: CASRGTGPYNEQFF.

V usage is TRBV7-9 and J usage is TRBJ2-7; 14 positions agree with TRBD2. The CDR3 consists of 15 residues. The trim removed 5 bases at V and 6 bases at J, leaving 6 bases unmatched. Germline-derived CDR1 and CDR2 are SEHNR and FQNEAQ (reference sequence). The DNA of the CDR3 is TGTGCCAGCAGCCGAGGGACTAGCGGGAGCAGCGAGCAGTACTTC. This translates into CASSRGTSGSSEQYF.

V is TRBV28 and J is TRBJ2-1; D not certain. The V and J ends lost 8 bases and 8 bases respectively, with 16 bases between them. There are 13 residues in the CDR3. Germline CDR1 reads MDHEN; CDR2 reads SYDVKM. The DNA for the CDR3 is TGTGCCAGCTCTCGAGGTAGTATGGATGAGCAGTTCTTC. Its protein is CASSRGSMDEQFF.

The chain uses TRBV27 and TRBJ1-5, with 7 bases matching TRBD1. The junction had 15 bases not matched to a gene; V was cut back by 8 bases and J by 2 bases. CDR1 MNHEY and CDR2 SMNVEV come from the germline V gene (reference sequence). The CDR3 has 17 amino acids. As DNA, the CDR3 is TGTGCCAGCCGAACTGGGACAGCCGGCGGGGGCAATCAGCCCCAGCATTTT. It is translated as CASRTGTAGGGNQPQHF.

The genes are TRBV2 and TRBJ2-2; D remains ambiguous. Per the germline V gene, CDR1 is SNHLY and CDR2 is FYNNEI. CDR3 length equals 12 residues. V was pared by 7 bases and J by 1 base, with 4 bases between. The CDR3 region is CASNRNTGELFF. As DNA, the CDR3 is TGTGCCAGCAACAGGAACACCGGGGAGCTGTTTTTT.

The rearrangement uses TRBV4-1 and TRBJ2-7, with D hard to call. The germline gives CDR1 MGHRA, CDR2 YSYEKL. CDR3 size: 13 residues. V gave up 1 base and J gave up 5 bases, with 9 bases separating them. The CDR3 region is CASSQVIGHEQYF. As DNA, the CDR3 is TGCGCCAGCAGCCAAGTGATCGGTCACGAGCAGTACTTC.

The chain links TRBV5-6 to TRBJ2-3; 12 bases are a match to TRBD2. Unmatched junction bases numbered 9, after V lost 3 bases and J lost 7 bases. This CDR3 has 16 amino acids. In germline, CDR1 is SGHDT, CDR2 YYEEEE. CDR3 region: CASSSLTSGGSYTQYF. CDR3 in DNA: TGTGCCAGCAGCTCCTTGACTAGCGGGGGATCGTATACGCAGTATTTT.

DNA of the CDR3: TGTGCCAGCAGTTACCCTGGGACAGGGGATGGGTATGGCTACACCTTC. Translated: CASSYPGTGDGYGYTF. The chain uses TRBV6-6 and TRBJ1-2; TRBD1 aligns across 10 bases. Trimming at V came to 2 bases and at J to 5 bases, leaving 8 bases not matched to a gene. CDR3 length: 16 residues. Germline lookup yields CDR1 MNHNY and CDR2 SVGAGI (reference sequence).

The chain joins TRBV7-8 to TRBJ2-5; 10 bases line up with TRBD2. The CDR3 has 17 residues. Germline CDR1 SGHVS, CDR2 FQNEAQ. J was trimmed by 1 base and V by 7 bases; bases with no gene match: 12. CDR3 sequence: CASKSGRGPSAQETQYF. CDR3 nucleotide sequence: TGTGCCAGCAAAAGCGGGAGGGGGCCATCGGCCCAAGAGACCCAGTACTTC.

The count of this clone is one. This chain joins TRBV21-1 and TRBJ1-5; TRBD1 reflects the table's D call only, with no check against the DNA. TRBV21-1 is a known pseudogene. The CDR3 contains 17 residues. The CDR3: CASSKALGPYSNQPQHF. The CDR3 DNA is TGTGCCAGCAGCAAAGCTTTGGGGCCCTATAGCAATCAGCCCCAGCATTTT.

The chain joins TRBV29-1 to TRBJ2-2; 9 bases fit TRBD2. The CDR3 is 14 residues long. The ends lost 6 bases at V and 1 base at J; junction bases unmatched: 3. In germline, CDR1 is SQVTM, CDR2 ANQGSEA. The CDR3 DNA is TGCAGCGTGGTAGCGGGGGTGAACACCGGGGAGCTGTTTTTT. This codes for CSVVAGVNTGELFF.

V and J are TRBV19 and TRBJ1-5; D is ambiguous. V lost 7 bases and J lost 5, with 12 bases in between. Germline V CDR1 and CDR2: LNHDA, SQIVND (reference sequence). The CDR3 runs 13 residues. CDR3 region: CASTLTEYQPQHF. Here the CDR3 DNA reads TGTGCCAGTACTCTCACGGAGTATCAGCCCCAGCATTTT.

This sequence joins TRBV6-5 and TRBJ1-5, with D possibly TRBD1 on 6 matching bases. This CDR3 is built from 15 residues. The ends were cut back, 6 bases at V and 6 bases at J, with 18 bases in the middle. From germline, CDR1 is MNHEY and CDR2 SVGAGI. CDR3 bases: TGTGCCAGCAGGGAGAGGGTTGGGGGCATTCAGCCCCAGCATTTT. Residues: CASRERVGGIQPQHF.

The chain couples TRBV30 to TRBJ2-1; 13 bases fit TRBD2. Germline values: CDR1 GTSNPN, CDR2 SVGIG (reference sequence). The CDR3 length is 16 residues. The V and J ends lost 3 bases and 3 bases, in that order; junction bases with no gene match: 5. The DNA of the CDR3 is TGTGCCTGGAGGCGTAGGACTAGCGGGAGCTACAATGAGCAGTTCTTC. Its protein product is CAWRRRTSGSYNEQFF. Filled out from reference TRBV30 and TRBJ2-1, the complete variable domain reads SQTIHQWPATLVQPVGSPLSLECTVEGTSNPNLYWYRQAAGRGLQLLFYSVGIGQISSEVPQNLSASRPQDRQFILSSKKLLLSDSGFYLCAWRRRTSGSYNEQFFGPGTRLTVL.

This clone was found once. V gene TRBV11-3 combines with J gene TRBJ2-3; D is unclear. Trimming cost V 2 bases and J 6 bases, with 12 bases left between them. The CDR3 consists of 14 residues. CDR1 is SGHNT and CDR2 is YENEEA in the germline V gene. This CDR3 reads CASSLTPRSDTQYF. The DNA for the CDR3 is TGTGCCAGCAGCTTAACACCCCGATCGGATACGCAGTATTTT.

V and J are TRBV28 and TRBJ2-1, with 8 nucleotides matching TRBD1. The CDR3 has 16 residues. Trimming at V came to 4 bases and at J to 4 bases, leaving 9 bases not matched to a gene. Germline values: CDR1 MDHEN, CDR2 SYDVKM. The DNA for the CDR3 is TGTGCCAGCAGTTACCTGGGACAGGTAGAATACAATGAGCAGTTCTTC. This gives the protein CASSYLGQVEYNEQFF.

The chain links TRBV5-6 to TRBJ2-7; D remains unclear. CDR1 and CDR2 (germline): SGHDT, YYEEEE. Trimming took 0 bases from V and 3 from J, leaving 7 bases between them. The CDR3 is 13 residues long. The CDR3 DNA follows: TGTGCCAGCAGCTTGGACAACTACTACGAGCAGTACTTC. It is translated as CASSLDNYYEQYF.

This clone was detected only once. V gene TRBV7-9 combines with J gene TRBJ2-4; the match to TRBD2 covers 8 bases. Germline V gene sequence: CDR1 SEHNR, CDR2 FQNEAQ (reference sequence). Trimming removed 1 base from V and 7 bases from J; junction bases left unmatched: 6. The CDR3 contains 15 residues. The CDR3 region has the DNA TGTGCCAGCAGCTTAGTACAGGGCGGGGGGAACATTCAGTACTTC. Amino acid sequence: CASSLVQGGGNIQYF.